The 5 T cell receptor beta chains below come from one sample, sequenced in a study of Ad26.COV2.S vaccination and SARS-CoV-2 variants. This table comes from immunoSEQ multiplex PCR, and its TCRdb copy is limited to in-frame clones, with some not included. Among 400,000 to 450,000 clones, about 92% were seen once, and the ten largest hold approximately 1.7%. Described treatment: some 19 received Ad26.COV2.S at low or high dose, single or two shots; a few received placebo; per-sample allocation not given. Sampling occurred on day 63 after the first vaccine or placebo injection. Material: peripheral blood, obtained in a trial of Ad26.COV2.S vaccine versus placebo. These TCRs come from a person between 18 and 60 years old who received the Ad26.COV2.S COVID-19 vaccine or a placebo.

In its sample, this clone was seen a few times. This rearrangement joins TRBV5-1 to TRBJ2-7; no firm D call. This CDR3 contains 14 residues. With 4 bases removed from V and 0 bases from J, the gap between germline ends came to 11 bases. Germline-derived CDR1 and CDR2 are SGHRS and YFSETQ. CDR3 residues: CASSPWSDSYEQYF. The CDR3 region has the DNA TGCGCCAGCAGCCCTTGGTCGGACTCCTACGAGCAGTACTTC.

The chain joins TRBV30 to TRBJ1-1; 9 nucleotides match TRBD1. The germline gives CDR1 GTSNPN, CDR2 SVGIG (reference sequence). CDR3 length equals 13 residues. The V segment lost 5 bases and the J segment 5 bases; nucleotides outside the gene matches: 6. The CDR3 protein is CAWEWTGVTEAFF. DNA for the CDR3: TGTGCCTGGGAATGGACAGGGGTAACTGAAGCTTTCTTT.

V is TRBV7-2 and J is TRBJ2-1; a possible D gene is TRBD2 (5 bases). This CDR3 is built from 15 residues. V lost 2 bases and J lost 5, with 13 bases in between. Germline CDR1 reads SGHTA; CDR2 reads FQGNSA. The CDR3 DNA reads TGTGCCAGCAGCTTATTCGGGCCCGGGGACAATGAGCAGTTCTTC. Encoded protein: CASSLFGPGDNEQFF.

The chain combines TRBV28 with TRBJ2-1; 12 bases are a match to TRBD2. CDR1 and CDR2 (germline): MDHEN, SYDVKM. The length of the CDR3 is 15 residues. Trimming removed 8 bases from V and 10 bases from J; junction bases left unmatched: 12. Written as DNA, the CDR3 is TGTGCCAGCCGCATCCTAGCGGGGGGGTGGGGAGAGCAGTTCTTC. Amino acids: CASRILAGGWGEQFF.

Notes on this clone: At the DNA level, this CDR3 is encoded by other sequences in the same sample as well. The chain uses TRBV7-9 and TRBJ2-3, with D unclear. This CDR3 has 13 residues. Trimming shortened V by 5 bases and J by 2 bases, and 8 bases separated the two germline ends. The germline V gene encodes CDR1 SEHNR and CDR2 FQNEAQ (reference sequence). The CDR3 loop reads CASSLDNTDTQYF. CDR3 DNA sequence: TGTGCCAGCAGCCTAGACAACACAGATACGCAGTATTTT.